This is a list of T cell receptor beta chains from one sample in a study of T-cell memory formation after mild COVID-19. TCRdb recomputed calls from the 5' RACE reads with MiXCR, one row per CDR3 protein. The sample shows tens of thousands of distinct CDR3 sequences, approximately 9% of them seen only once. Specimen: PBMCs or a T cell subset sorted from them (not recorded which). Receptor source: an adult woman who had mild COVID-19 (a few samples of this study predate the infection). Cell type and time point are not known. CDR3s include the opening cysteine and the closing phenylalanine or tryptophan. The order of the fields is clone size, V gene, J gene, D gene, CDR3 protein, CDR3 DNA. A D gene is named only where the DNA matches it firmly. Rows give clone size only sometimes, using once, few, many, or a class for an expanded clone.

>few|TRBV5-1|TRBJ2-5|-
CASSRSQGSQETQYF
TGCGCCAGCAGCCGGTCTCAGGGGTCTCAAGAGACCCAGTACTTC
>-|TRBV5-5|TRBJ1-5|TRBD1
CASSFIQGANQPQHF
TGTGCCAGCAGCTTTATTCAGGGGGCGAATCAGCCCCAGCATTTT
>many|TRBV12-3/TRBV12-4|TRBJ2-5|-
CASSPTGRQETQYF
TGTGCCAGCAGCCCGACAGGCCGCCAAGAGACCCAGTACTTC
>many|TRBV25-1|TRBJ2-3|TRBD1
CATLTRGQGTDTQYF
TGTGCCACCCTTACTCGGGGACAGGGCACAGATACGCAGTATTTT
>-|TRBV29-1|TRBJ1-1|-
CSCGGRMNTEAFF
TGCAGCTGTGGGGGACGTATGAACACTGAAGCTTTCTTT
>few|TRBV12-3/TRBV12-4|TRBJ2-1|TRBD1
CASSLRQGYLLEQFF
TGTGCCAGCAGTTTAAGACAGGGTTATCTTCTTGAGCAGTTCTTC
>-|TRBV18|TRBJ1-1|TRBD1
CASSRQGNTEAFF
TGTGCCAGCTCACGACAGGGGAACACTGAAGCTTTCTTT
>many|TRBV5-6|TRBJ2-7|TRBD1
CASSFRTGSYEQYF
TGTGCCAGCAGCTTCCGGACAGGCTCCTACGAGCAGTACTTC
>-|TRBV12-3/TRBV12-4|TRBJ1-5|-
CASRDQGMHSNQPQHF
TGTGCCAGCAGGGATCAGGGTATGCATAGCAATCAGCCCCAGCATTTT
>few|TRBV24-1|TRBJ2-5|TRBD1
CATSGQGGRTQYF
TGTGCCACCTCTGGACAGGGGGGTAGGACCCAGTACTTC
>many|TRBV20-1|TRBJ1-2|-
CSARVPGDGYTF
TGCAGTGCTAGAGTCCCAGGGGATGGCTACACCTTC
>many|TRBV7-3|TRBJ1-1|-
CASSDSGPPNTEAFF
TGTGCCAGCAGCGACTCCGGGCCTCCGAACACTGAAGCTTTCTTT
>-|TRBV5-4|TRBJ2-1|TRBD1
CASSPPGTGVTFF
TGTGCCAGCAGCCCCCCCGGGACAGGGGTGACGTTCTTC